This is a list of T cell receptor beta chains from one sample in a study of STAT5B mutations in CD4+ large granular lymphocyte leukemia. The data were produced by immunoSEQ multiplex PCR, yet TCRdb's version contains in-frame clones alone and is incomplete. The sample lists about 40,000 clones; around 84% were seen once. Sequenced material: CD4+ T cells from blood buffy coats. The receptors were gathered from a human donor in good health. The CDR3 runs from the conserved cysteine through the conserved F or W. A D gene is named only where the DNA matches it firmly. Expanded clones are given a class, and other clones once, few, many or no size at all.

clone size	D gene	V gene	J gene	CDR3 DNA	CDR3 protein
.	.	TRBV19	TRBJ1-5	TGTGCCAGTGGGGGGTCGGGGGGACGCAATCAGCCCCAGCATTTT	CASGGSGGRNQPQHF
.	.	TRBV7-2	TRBJ1-5	TGTGCCAGCAGCTTAGTCGGGGCTGGTCAGCCCCAGCATTTT	CASSLVGAGQPQHF
once	TRBD1	TRBV6-1	TRBJ2-5	TGTGCCAGCAGCCGGGACAGGGGATACCAAGAGACCCAGTACTTC	CASSRDRGYQETQYF
.	.	TRBV27	TRBJ1-1	TGTGCCAGCAAAAAAGGGGCCTCAGGGACTGAAGCTTTCTTT	CASKKGASGTEAFF
.	.	TRBV7-9	TRBJ1-1	TGTGCCAGCAGCCCATCCAGCTATAGGAACACTGAAGCTTTCTTT	CASSPSSYRNTEAFF
.	.	TRBV6-6	TRBJ2-6	TGTGCCAGCAGAGGGCCTCGGAACTCTGGGGCCAACGTCCTGACTTTC	CASRGPRNSGANVLTF
once	.	TRBV27	TRBJ2-7	TGTGCCAGCAGCCCCAGGAGAGTCTACGAGCAGTACTTC	CASSPRRVYEQYF
once	.	TRBV7-9	TRBJ1-6	TGTGCCAGCAGCTTAGCAGGGGATTCACCCCTCCACTTT	CASSLAGDSPLHF
.	TRBD2	TRBV5-3	TRBJ2-2	TGTGCCAGAAGCTTGGGGACTAGCGCTAACACCGGGGAGCTGTTTTTT	CARSLGTSANTGELFF
.	.	TRBV19	TRBJ2-1	TGTGCCAGTAGTATAGATATAGCAGGTGAGCAGTTCTTC	CASSIDIAGEQFF
.	.	TRBV6-4	TRBJ1-5	TGTGCCAGCAGTGACTCGGTGCAGGGTGGGCCCCAGCATTTT	CASSDSVQGGPQHF
.	.	TRBV2	TRBJ1-1	TGTGCCAGCAGCCTGGGGCCAGGGACTGAAGCTTTCTTT	CASSLGPGTEAFF
.	.	TRBV7-2	TRBJ2-7	TGTGCCAGCAGCCGATGGAGCTCCTACGAGCAGTACTTC	CASSRWSSYEQYF
.	TRBD2	TRBV19	TRBJ2-5	TGTGCCAGTAGTATGGAGGGAGGGTCGGGGACCCAGTACTTC	CASSMEGGSGTQYF
.	.	TRBV4-3	TRBJ2-7	TGCGCCAGCAGCCCTCAAGCCGGGACCTACAACTCCTACGAGCAGTACTTC	CASSPQAGTYNSYEQYF
.	TRBD1	TRBV19	TRBJ1-1	TGTGCCAGTAGTCCCCGAACAGGGGTGAACACTGAAGCTTTCTTT	CASSPRTGVNTEAFF